These T cell receptor beta chains were read from a single sample in a study of T-cell memory formation after mild COVID-19. One entry per CDR3 protein, called by TCRdb with MiXCR from the 5' RACE reads. The sample contains under 35,000 distinct CDR3 sequences, 16% of which appear only once. Sample: PBMCs or a T cell subset sorted from them (not recorded which). All receptors derive from an adult who had mild COVID-19 (a few samples of this study predate the infection). Cell type and time point are not known. Each CDR3 is given with its conserved first and last residue. The D gene is left open where the match is weak. Size is omitted from some rows. Given values are once, few, many or a class for expanded clones.

D	J	V	size	CDR3	DNA
-	TRBJ1-1	TRBV12-3/TRBV12-4	-	CASSLLGFGRVDTEAFF	TGTGCCAGCAGTTTACTAGGGTTTGGGAGGGTGGACACTGAAGCTTTCTTT
-	TRBJ2-7	TRBV5-1	medium-sized	CASSLGPGSSYEQYF	TGCGCCAGCAGCTTGGGACCCGGGAGCTCCTACGAGCAGTACTTC
TRBD1	TRBJ1-6	TRBV7-9	few	CASSLGTGNNSPLHF	TGTGCCAGCAGCTTGGGGACAGGGAACAATTCACCCCTCCACTTT
-	TRBJ2-1	TRBV24-1	-	CATQGGRRSSYNEQFF	TGTGCCACCCAGGGTGGCCGTAGGAGCTCCTACAATGAGCAGTTCTTC
TRBD1	TRBJ1-1	TRBV3-1	few	CASSTGQGNTEAFF	TGTGCCAGCAGCACTGGACAGGGGAACACTGAAGCTTTCTTT
-	TRBJ2-5	TRBV5-1	many	CASSLRGPPGWTQYF	TGCGCCAGCAGCTTGAGAGGGCCGCCGGGGTGGACCCAGTACTTC
TRBD2	TRBJ2-2	TRBV12-3/TRBV12-4	many	CASSFLTSGYTGELFF	TGTGCCAGCAGTTTTTTAACTAGCGGTTACACCGGGGAGCTGTTTTTT
TRBD2	TRBJ2-1	TRBV20-1	many	CSASNRAGGSYNEQFF	TGCAGTGCTAGTAATAGAGCGGGAGGGTCCTACAATGAGCAGTTCTTC
-	TRBJ1-2	TRBV6-6	many	CASSSSGGSYGYTF	TGTGCCAGCAGTTCAAGCGGGGGCAGCTATGGCTACACCTTC
-	TRBJ2-7	TRBV11-1	many	CASSSTYYEQYF	TGTGCCAGCAGCTCCACCTACTACGAGCAGTACTTC
-	TRBJ1-2	TRBV20-1	many	CSAMMGRIYGYTF	TGCAGTGCTATGATGGGGCGAATTTATGGCTACACCTTC
-	TRBJ2-6	TRBV6-2/TRBV6-3	many	CASKTRGPSQPGANVLTF	TGTGCCAGCAAGACCCGGGGCCCAAGCCAACCTGGGGCCAACGTCCTGACTTTC
TRBD2	TRBJ2-6	TRBV6-2/TRBV6-3	many	CASTRDYSGANVLTF	TGTGCCAGCACCCGGGACTATTCTGGGGCCAACGTCCTGACTTTC
TRBD2	TRBJ2-3	TRBV29-1	many	CSVEVGGADTQYF	TGCAGCGTGGAGGTTGGGGGGGCAGATACGCAGTATTTT
TRBD2	TRBJ2-2	TRBV6-5	many	CASSYGLAVNTGELFF	TGTGCCAGCAGTTACGGGCTAGCGGTAAACACCGGGGAGCTGTTTTTT
-	TRBJ1-5	TRBV12-3/TRBV12-4	many	CASSLQYSNQPQHF	TGTGCCAGCAGTCTACAGTATAGCAATCAGCCCCAGCATTTT
TRBD2	TRBJ2-6	TRBV4-3	many	CASSLQGLAGGSSGANVLTF	TGCGCCAGCAGCCTACAGGGACTAGCGGGAGGGTCCTCTGGGGCCAACGTCCTGACTTTC
-	TRBJ1-1	TRBV18	-	CASSPQGTNTEAFF	TGTGCCAGCTCCCCACAGGGCACGAACACTGAAGCTTTCTTT
-	TRBJ2-3	TRBV2	many	CARTTGEGTDTQYF	TGTGCCAGGACGACGGGGGAGGGCACAGATACGCAGTATTTT
TRBD1	TRBJ1-2	TRBV19	few	CASSPGDRGNYGYTF	TGTGCCAGTAGTCCGGGGGACAGAGGCAACTATGGCTACACCTTC
-	TRBJ2-3	TRBV24-1	many	CATSDRRGWTDTQYF	TGTGCCACCAGTGATCGGAGGGGATGGACAGATACGCAGTATTTT
TRBD1	TRBJ2-1	TRBV5-6	many	CASSLTHSSDRRNNEQFF	TGTGCCAGCAGCTTGACCCACTCGTCGGACAGGAGAAACAATGAGCAGTTCTTC
-	TRBJ1-2	TRBV12-3/TRBV12-4	many	CASSLIPGLNGYTF	TGTGCCAGCAGTTTGATACCGGGACTTAATGGCTACACCTTC
TRBD1	TRBJ1-2	TRBV6-5	-	CASWTGGEAQYGYTF	TGTGCCAGCTGGACAGGGGGCGAGGCCCAGTATGGCTACACCTTC
-	TRBJ1-5	TRBV6-2/TRBV6-3	many	CASSYSREQPQHF	TGTGCCAGCAGTTACTCGAGGGAACAGCCCCAGCATTTT
-	TRBJ2-2	TRBV11-3	many	CASSFRVTGELFF	TGTGCCAGCAGCTTTCGGGTAACCGGGGAGCTGTTTTTT
TRBD1	TRBJ2-4	TRBV19	many	CASSDRGKNIQYF	TGTGCCAGTAGTGACAGGGGGAAAAACATTCAGTACTTC
-	TRBJ1-2	TRBV29-1	-	CSVAGGAIRTNYGYTF	TGCAGCGTCGCCGGGGGGGCAATTAGGACTAACTATGGCTACACCTTC
TRBD1	TRBJ1-2	TRBV12-3/TRBV12-4	many	CASSLGTGGAIGYTF	TGTGCCAGCAGTTTGGGGACAGGGGGCGCAATAGGCTACACCTTC